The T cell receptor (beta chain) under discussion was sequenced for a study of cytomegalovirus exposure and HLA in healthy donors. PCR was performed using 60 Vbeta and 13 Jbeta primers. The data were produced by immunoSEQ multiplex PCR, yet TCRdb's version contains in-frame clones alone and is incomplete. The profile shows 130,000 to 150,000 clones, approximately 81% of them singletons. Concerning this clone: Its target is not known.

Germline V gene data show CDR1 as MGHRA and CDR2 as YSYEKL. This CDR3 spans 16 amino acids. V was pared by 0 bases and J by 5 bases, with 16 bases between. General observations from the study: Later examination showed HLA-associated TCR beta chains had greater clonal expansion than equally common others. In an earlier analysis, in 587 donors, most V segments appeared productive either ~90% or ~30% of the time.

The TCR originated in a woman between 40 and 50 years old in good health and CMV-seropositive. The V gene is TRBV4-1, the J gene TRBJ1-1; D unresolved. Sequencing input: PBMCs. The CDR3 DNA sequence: TGCGCCAGCAGCCAAGATAAACGGCGGGGAGGAACTGAAGCTTTCTTT. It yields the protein CASSQDKRRGGTEAFF.